These 2 T cell receptor beta chains were sequenced from one sample in a study of blood T cells in healthy people across ages. Combining a sample-barcoded 5' primer with a J-beta primer mix, a second PCR ran for about 6 to 11 cycles. TCRdb redid the calling of the 5' RACE reads with MiXCR, one entry per CDR3 protein. The sample records about 800,000 distinct CDR3 sequences, roughly 25% being singletons. The sample was also linked to a second study, of T cells of mothers and their children.

Sequenced sample: blood. The origin of the receptors is a boy between 10 and 17 years old in good health.

In its sample, this clonotype was seen many times. This rearrangement joins TRBV24-1 to TRBJ2-5, with D possibly TRBD1 on 5 matching bases. Germline V gene lookup returns CDR1 KGHDR and CDR2 SFDVKD. V was cut by 2 bases and J by 1 base, with 7 bases left in between. The CDR3 sequence is 14 residues long. CDR3 region: CATSDWTLQETQYF. The CDR3 DNA reads as TGTGCCACCAGTGATTGGACACTCCAAGAGACCCAGTACTTC.

CDR3 amino acids: CASSGGLGKETQYF. CDR3 bases: TGTGCCAGCAGCGGGGGGCTGGGAAAAGAGACCCAGTACTTC. This sequence joins TRBV12-3 or TRBV12-4 and TRBJ2-5, with D possibly being TRBD2 (7 bases). The CDR3 runs to 14 residues. V gave up 6 bases and J gave up 3 bases, with 14 bases separating them.